Below are 21 T cell receptor beta chains sequenced from a single sample in a study of shared clonotypes between healthy human individuals. TCRdb's copy holds only in-frame clones and misses some; the assay was immunoSEQ multiplex PCR. Of roughly 2.6 million clones in the sample, around nine tenths are singletons; the top ten hold 0.13% to 0.15%. Material for sequencing was naive CD4+ T cells sorted from blood. Subset defined: CD45RA+ positively selected. These receptors all come from a young man in good health.

This clone was observed once. The CDR3 is CASSPTGTGELFF. DNA for the CDR3: TGTGCCAGCAGCCCGACAGGGACCGGGGAGCTGTTTTTT. The chain employs TRBV7-6 and TRBJ2-2, with 7 positions matching TRBD1. CDR3 size: 13 residues. The germline V gene has CDR1 SGHVS and CDR2 FNYEAQ. J lost 5 bases, V lost 5 bases, and 2 bases had no gene match.

The genes are TRBV27 and TRBJ1-1; D might be TRBD1 (5 bases). Per germline, CDR1 MNHEY and CDR2 SMNVEV (reference sequence). Trimming shortened V by 3 bases and J by 5 bases, and 13 bases separated the two germline ends. There are 14 residues in the CDR3. CDR3 sequence reads: CASSFTRGGTEAFF. The CDR3 nucleotides are TGTGCCAGCAGTTTCACACGGGGGGGTACTGAAGCTTTCTTT.

V usage is TRBV30 and J usage is TRBJ2-1; D possibly matches TRBD1 or TRBD2 (6 bases each). CDR1 and CDR2 (germline): GTSNPN, SVGIG (reference sequence). There are 15 residues in the CDR3. V lost 4 bases and J lost 0, with 13 bases in between. CDR3 region: CAWMGGLSSYNEQFF. CDR3 bases: TGTGCCTGGATGGGGGGCCTAAGCTCCTACAATGAGCAGTTCTTC.

This clone was found once. The chain is built from TRBV7-6 and TRBJ1-2; D unclear. From germline, CDR1 is SGHVS and CDR2 FNYEAQ. This CDR3 is 13 amino acids long. V was clipped by 1 base and J by 5 bases, with 8 bases between them. CDR3 in amino acids: CASSLGVQYGYTF. The CDR3 DNA is TGTGCCAGCAGCTTAGGTGTGCAGTATGGCTACACCTTC.

V usage is TRBV5-6 and J usage is TRBJ2-2, with TRBD2 as a possible D gene (6 bases). Germline V gene sequence: CDR1 SGHDT, CDR2 YYEEEE. The V and J ends lost 5 bases and 5 bases respectively, with 19 bases between them. CDR3 length: 16 residues. CDR3 bases: TGTGCCAGCAGGGGGCGGGGCACCTTAACAACCGGGGAGCTGTTTTTT. Translating gives CASRGRGTLTTGELFF.

The V and J genes are TRBV7-8 and TRBJ2-3; 9 bases line up with TRBD1. The CDR3 has 17 amino acids. J gave up 3 bases and V 2 bases, and 9 bases lay outside the gene matches. Germline V CDR1 and CDR2: SGHVS, FQNEAQ. In DNA, the CDR3 is TGTGCCAGCAGCTTAAAGGGTCGACAGGGGGTTACAGATACGCAGTATTTT. Translation: CASSLKGRQGVTDTQYF.

The rearrangement links TRBV4-3 to TRBJ1-2; D gene unclear. V lost 1 base and J lost 6, with 9 bases in between. Germline lookup yields CDR1 LGHNA and CDR2 YSLEER. This CDR3 is 13 amino acids long. The CDR3 nucleotides are TGCGCCAGCAGCCAAGTTTTGGGGAATGGCTACACCTTC. Its protein product is CASSQVLGNGYTF.

The chain joins TRBV19 to TRBJ1-6, with TRBD1 as a possible D gene (5 bases). CDR1 and CDR2 from the germline V gene are LNHDA and SQIVND (reference sequence). The ends were cut back, 4 bases at V and 4 bases at J, with 8 bases in the middle. This CDR3 region has 14 residues. The DNA for the CDR3 is TGTGCCAGTAGTACGACAGAATATAATTCACCCCTCCACTTT. Encoded protein: CASSTTEYNSPLHF.

The V call is TRBV19, the J call TRBJ2-3; TRBD2 matches 11 bases. The V gene end was trimmed by 10 bases and the J gene end by 2 bases; junction bases not matched to a gene: 5. This CDR3 has 14 residues. Germline V gene lookup returns CDR1 LNHDA and CDR2 SQIVND (reference sequence). This CDR3 reads CAINSGGVTDTQYF. The CDR3 coding sequence is TGTGCCATTAATAGCGGGGGGGTCACAGATACGCAGTATTTT.

The chain combines TRBV5-1 with TRBJ2-1; 10 bases are shared with TRBD2. CDR3 length: 15 amino acids. CDR1 is SGHRS and CDR2 is YFSETQ in the germline V gene. The junction had 3 bases not matched to a gene; V was cut back by 0 bases and J by 6 bases. CDR3 sequence (DNA): TGCGCCAGCAGCTTGGCCGGGACTAGCGTCAATGAGCAGTTCTTC. It specifies CASSLAGTSVNEQFF.

This chain joins TRBV29-1 and TRBJ2-5; D not certain. The J call may be incorrect, as the DNA end agrees better with TRBJ2-7. Germline assignment: CDR1 SQVTM and CDR2 ANQGSEA. This CDR3 contains 14 residues. The CDR3 is CSASMLEASYEQYF. Written as DNA, the CDR3 is TGCAGCGCCTCGATGCTAGAAGCCTCCTACGAGCAGTACTTC.

This chain joins TRBV7-9 and TRBJ2-4; no firm D call. Trimming removed 4 bases from V and 0 bases from J, with 7 bases in between. The CDR3 runs to 14 residues. Germline assignment: CDR1 SEHNR and CDR2 FQNEAQ (reference sequence). As DNA, the CDR3 is TGTGCCAGCAGCTCCACCGTAGCCAAAAACATTCAGTACTTC. Translated: CASSSTVAKNIQYF.

A note on this clone: Other DNA sequences within the sample encode an identical CDR3. The chain recombines TRBV5-1 with TRBJ2-2, with D hard to call. The CDR3 has 14 amino acids. The germline V gene has CDR1 SGHRS and CDR2 YFSETQ. V was shortened by 2 bases and J by 0 bases, with 5 bases between the two germline ends. This chain's CDR3 is CASSLGPNTGELFF. CDR3 sequence (DNA): TGCGCCAGCAGCTTAGGGCCGAACACCGGGGAGCTGTTTTTT.

The rearrangement uses TRBV2 and TRBJ2-7; the match to TRBD1 covers 11 bases. Germline CDR1 reads SNHLY; CDR2 reads FYNNEI. J was trimmed by 7 bases and V by 7 bases; bases with no gene match: 12. This CDR3 is 15 amino acids long. CDR3 sequence reads: CASTKGGQGALEQYF. CDR3 in DNA: TGTGCCAGCACTAAGGGAGGACAGGGGGCTCTTGAGCAGTACTTC.

This clone was seen only once. Different DNA sequences within this sample yield the same CDR3. CDR3 in amino acids: CASSQRGSYNSPLHF. In DNA form, the CDR3 reads TGCGCCAGCAGCCAGAGGGGATCCTATAATTCACCCCTCCACTTT. The rearrangement joins TRBV4-1 to TRBJ1-6, with a possible D match to TRBD1 (5 bases). This CDR3 contains 15 residues. Trimming removed 3 bases at V and 1 base at J, with 7 bases between. Looked up from germline, CDR1 is MGHRA and CDR2 is YSYEKL.

The gene calls are TRBV5-4 and TRBJ2-1, with 8 bases fitting TRBD2. The CDR3 length is 17 residues. J gave up 0 bases and V 2 bases, and 7 bases lay outside the gene matches. Germline V CDR1 and CDR2: SGHNT, YYREEE (reference sequence). The CDR3 loop reads CASSLNSGTYSYNEQFF. The CDR3 DNA reads as TGTGCCAGCAGCTTAAATAGCGGGACTTACTCCTACAATGAGCAGTTCTTC.

This chain uses TRBV5-1 with TRBJ2-7, with a possible D match to TRBD2 (5 bases). V lost 1 base to trimming and J lost 7 bases, with 12 bases between them. The CDR3 covers 13 residues. Germline V gene sequence: CDR1 SGHRS, CDR2 YFSETQ. CDR3 nucleotide sequence: TGCGCCAGCAGCTTGCCTACTGAGCGGGAGCAGTACTTC. Residues: CASSLPTEREQYF.

The chain combines TRBV7-2 with TRBJ1-2; TRBD1 agrees at 9 bases. Germline V gene lookup returns CDR1 SGHTA and CDR2 FQGNSA. J gave up 3 bases and V 7 bases, and 9 bases lay outside the gene matches. This CDR3 contains 15 residues. The CDR3 DNA reads as TGTGCCAGCACCTCCGGGACAGGGCTCGACTATGGCTACACCTTC. Translating gives CASTSGTGLDYGYTF.

The CDR3 protein is CASSGGLGEETQYF. CDR3 in DNA: TGTGCCAGCAGTGGGGGACTGGGGGAGGAGACCCAGTACTTC. This chain links TRBV28 with TRBJ2-5, with D possibly matching TRBD2 (6 bases). Germline V gives CDR1 MDHEN, CDR2 SYDVKM. The CDR3 spans 14 residues. Trimming took 5 bases from V and 5 from J, leaving 15 bases between them. The full variable domain, its missing parts supplied by reference TRBV28 and TRBJ2-5, is DVKVTQSSRYLVKRTGEKVFLECVQDMDHENMFWYRQDPGLGLRLIYFSYDVKMKEKGDIPEGYSVSREKKERFSLILESASTNQTSMYLCASSGGLGEETQYFGPGTRLLVL.

The J gene is TRBJ1-4, the V gene TRBV5-6; 7 bases agree with TRBD1. Germline V gene data show CDR1 as SGHDT and CDR2 as YYEEEE. The junction had 4 bases not matched to a gene; V was cut back by 4 bases and J by 7 bases. The CDR3 runs 13 residues. The CDR3 DNA reads as TGTGCCAGCAGCACAGGGGATGGTGAAAAACTGTTTTTT. Protein product: CASSTGDGEKLFF.

The rearrangement links TRBV10-1 to TRBJ2-7, with 12 positions matching TRBD2. CDR1 is WNHNN, CDR2 SYGVQD, per germline (reference sequence). CDR3 length: 17 residues. J lost 3 bases, V lost 2 bases, and 8 bases had no gene match. The CDR3 sequence: CASSERTSGRLNYEQYF. CDR3 sequence (DNA): TGCGCCAGCAGTGAGCGAACTAGCGGGAGGCTCAACTACGAGCAGTACTTC.